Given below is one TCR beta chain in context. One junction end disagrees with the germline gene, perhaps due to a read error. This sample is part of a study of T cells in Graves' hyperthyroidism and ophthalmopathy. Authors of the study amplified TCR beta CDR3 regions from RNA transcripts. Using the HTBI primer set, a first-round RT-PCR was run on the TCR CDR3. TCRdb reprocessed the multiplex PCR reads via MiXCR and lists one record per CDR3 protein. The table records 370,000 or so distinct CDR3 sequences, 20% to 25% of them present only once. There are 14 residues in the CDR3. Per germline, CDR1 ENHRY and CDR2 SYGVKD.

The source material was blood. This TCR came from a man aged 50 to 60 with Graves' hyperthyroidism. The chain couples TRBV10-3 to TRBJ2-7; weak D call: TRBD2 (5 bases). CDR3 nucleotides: TGTGCCATCAGTGAGTCGGAGGTTACCTACGAGCGGTACTTC. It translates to CAISESEVTYERYF.